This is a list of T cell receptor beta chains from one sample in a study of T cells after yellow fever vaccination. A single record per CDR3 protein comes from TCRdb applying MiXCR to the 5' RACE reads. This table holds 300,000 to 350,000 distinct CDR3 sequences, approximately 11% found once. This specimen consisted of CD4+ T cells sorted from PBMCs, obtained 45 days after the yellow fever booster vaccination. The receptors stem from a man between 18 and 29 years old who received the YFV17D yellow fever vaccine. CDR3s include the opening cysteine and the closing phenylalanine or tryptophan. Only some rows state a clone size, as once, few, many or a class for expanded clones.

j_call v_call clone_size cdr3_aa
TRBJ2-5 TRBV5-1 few CASSPDRDQETQYF
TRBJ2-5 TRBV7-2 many CASSRLAGGNQETQYF
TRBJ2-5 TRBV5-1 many CASGSLGGAGETQYF
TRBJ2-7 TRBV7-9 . CASSYRGGANEQYF
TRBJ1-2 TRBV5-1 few CASSYKSRDTLRANYGYTF
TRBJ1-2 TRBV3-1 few CASSQDYRDPIYGYTF
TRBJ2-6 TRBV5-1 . CASRTGGGSGANVLTF
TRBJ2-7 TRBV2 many CASSAGVSYEQYF
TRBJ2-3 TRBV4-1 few CASSQGETDTQYF
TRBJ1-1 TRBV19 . CASRTSTGGAGTEAFF
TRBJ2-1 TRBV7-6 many CASSAWGSDNEQFF
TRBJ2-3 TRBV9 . CASSKQGGSGDTQYF
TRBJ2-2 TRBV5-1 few CASSLASGGTTGELFF
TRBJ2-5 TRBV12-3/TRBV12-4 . CASSPTTSGGETQYF
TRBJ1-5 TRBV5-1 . CASSPGTGEQPQHF
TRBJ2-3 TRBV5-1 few CASSLQGDTDTQYF
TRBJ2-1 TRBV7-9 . CAARGEYNEQFF
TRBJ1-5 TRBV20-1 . CSASIGGLAFNQPQHF
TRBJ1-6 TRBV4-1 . CASSRSLPDNSPLHF
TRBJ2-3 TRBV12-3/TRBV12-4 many CASSLSLAGGPTDTQYF
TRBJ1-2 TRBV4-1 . CASSHPAEPNYGYTF
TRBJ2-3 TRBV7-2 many CASSLGQYTDTQYF
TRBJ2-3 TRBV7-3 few CASSLESSTGDTQYF
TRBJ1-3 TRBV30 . CAWSADRRSTIYF
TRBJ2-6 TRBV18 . CASSPSTASGANVLTF